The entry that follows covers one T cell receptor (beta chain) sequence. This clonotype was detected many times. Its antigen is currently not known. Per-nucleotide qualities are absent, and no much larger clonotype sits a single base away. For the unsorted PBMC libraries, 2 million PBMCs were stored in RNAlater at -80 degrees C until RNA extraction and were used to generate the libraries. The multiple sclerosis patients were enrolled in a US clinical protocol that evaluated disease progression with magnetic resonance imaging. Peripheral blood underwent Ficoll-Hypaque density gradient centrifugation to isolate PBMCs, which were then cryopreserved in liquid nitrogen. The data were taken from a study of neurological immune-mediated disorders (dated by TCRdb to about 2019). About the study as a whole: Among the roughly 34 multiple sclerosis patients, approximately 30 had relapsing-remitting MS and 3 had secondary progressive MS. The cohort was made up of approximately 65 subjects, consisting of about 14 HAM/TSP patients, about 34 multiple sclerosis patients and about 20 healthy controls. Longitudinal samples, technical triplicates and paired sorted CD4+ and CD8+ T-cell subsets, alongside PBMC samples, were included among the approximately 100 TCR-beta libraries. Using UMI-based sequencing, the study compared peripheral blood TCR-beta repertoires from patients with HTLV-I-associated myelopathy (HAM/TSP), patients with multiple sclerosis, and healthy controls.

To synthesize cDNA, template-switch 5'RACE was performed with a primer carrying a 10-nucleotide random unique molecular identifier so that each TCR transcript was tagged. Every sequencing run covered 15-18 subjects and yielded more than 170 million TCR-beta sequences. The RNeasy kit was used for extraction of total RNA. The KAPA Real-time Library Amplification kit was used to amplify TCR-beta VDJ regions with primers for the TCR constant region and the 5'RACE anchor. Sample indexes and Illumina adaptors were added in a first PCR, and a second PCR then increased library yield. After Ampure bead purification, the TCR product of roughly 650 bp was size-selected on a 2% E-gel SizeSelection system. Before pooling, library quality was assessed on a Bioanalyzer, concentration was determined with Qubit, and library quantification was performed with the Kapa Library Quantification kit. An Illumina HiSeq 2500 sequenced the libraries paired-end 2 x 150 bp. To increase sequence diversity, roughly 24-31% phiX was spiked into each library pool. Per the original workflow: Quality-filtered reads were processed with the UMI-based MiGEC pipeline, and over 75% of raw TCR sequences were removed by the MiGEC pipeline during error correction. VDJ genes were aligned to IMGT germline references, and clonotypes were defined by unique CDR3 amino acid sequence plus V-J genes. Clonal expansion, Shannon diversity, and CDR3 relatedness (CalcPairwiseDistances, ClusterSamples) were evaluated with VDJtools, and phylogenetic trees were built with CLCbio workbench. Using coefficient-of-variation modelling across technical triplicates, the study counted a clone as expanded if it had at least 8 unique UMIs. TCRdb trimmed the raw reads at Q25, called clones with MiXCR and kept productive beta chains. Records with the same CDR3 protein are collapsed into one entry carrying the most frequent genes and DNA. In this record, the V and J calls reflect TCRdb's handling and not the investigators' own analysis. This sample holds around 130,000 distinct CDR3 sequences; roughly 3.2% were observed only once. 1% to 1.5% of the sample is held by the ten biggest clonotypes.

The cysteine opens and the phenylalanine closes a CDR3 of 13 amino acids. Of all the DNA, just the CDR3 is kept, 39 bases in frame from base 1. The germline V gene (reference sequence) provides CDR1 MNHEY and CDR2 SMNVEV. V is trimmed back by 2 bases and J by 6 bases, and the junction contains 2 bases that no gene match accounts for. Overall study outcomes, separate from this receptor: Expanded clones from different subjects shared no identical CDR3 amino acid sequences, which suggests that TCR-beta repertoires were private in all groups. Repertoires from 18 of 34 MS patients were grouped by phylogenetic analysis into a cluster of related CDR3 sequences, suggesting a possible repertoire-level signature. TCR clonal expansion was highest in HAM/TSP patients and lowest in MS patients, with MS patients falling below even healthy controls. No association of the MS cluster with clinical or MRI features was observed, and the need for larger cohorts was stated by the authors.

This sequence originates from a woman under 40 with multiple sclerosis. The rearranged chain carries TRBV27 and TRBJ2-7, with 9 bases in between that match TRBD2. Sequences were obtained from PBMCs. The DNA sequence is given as TGTGCCAGCAGTTTACTAGCGGGGTCCGAGCAGTACTTC. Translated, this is CASSLLAGSEQYF.